This T cell receptor beta chain emerged from a study of blood T cell repertoires in COVID-19. On the study more broadly: The analysed material was cDNA or gDNA that came from T cells, B-cell-depleted T cells, or PBMCs.

Methods used by the authors: Reference gene primers were amplified, and this amplification served to estimate nucleated cell counts. Here immunoSEQ multiplex PCR was the method, and the copy in TCRdb shows in-frame clones only, minus some. V and J calls plus clone size are reproduced from that table; the DNA served to infer D and trimming. This table has 310,000 or so clones, approximately 90% appearing once. Recruits, aged roughly 18 to 95 years, lived in 24 US areas. Germline loops: CDR1 KGHDR, CDR2 SFDVKD. Trimming removed 4 bases at V and 6 bases at J, with 16 bases between. The CDR3 contains 15 residues.

The V call is TRBV24-1, the J call TRBJ2-3; D is possibly TRBD1 (5 bases). The material sequenced was PBMCs or T cells enriched from blood (not recorded which). The receptor was isolated from a woman aged 18-30 years who had recovered from COVID-19. CDR3 protein: CATSEPTAPWDTQYF. CDR3 DNA sequence: TGTGCCACCAGTGAACCGACAGCTCCATGGGATACGCAGTATTTT.